These 27 T cell receptor beta chains originate from one sample sequenced in a study of cytotoxic CD8 clonotypes in ibrutinib-treated CLL. The repertoire was sequenced with immunoSEQ multiplex PCR; TCRdb's copy has only in-frame clones and lacks some. The sample shows 30,000 to 40,000 clones, 60% to 80% of them seen only once. The specimen comprised PBMCs, sampled before ibrutinib treatment. These TCRs come from a human donor with chronic lymphocytic leukemia.

The CDR3 here is CASSGISGSSYNEQFF. DNA of the CDR3: TGTGCCAGCAGCGGAATTAGCGGAAGCTCCTACAATGAGCAGTTCTTC. V and J are TRBV9 and TRBJ2-1; D perhaps matches TRBD2 (6 bases). The CDR3 sequence is 16 residues long. Deletions cut 3 bases from V and 0 bases from J, with 13 bases between. Germline V lookup: CDR1 SGDLS, CDR2 YYNGEE.

Only one count was recorded for this clone. The chain is built from TRBV14 and TRBJ1-2, with 10 bases aligning to TRBD1. J gave up 7 bases and V 4 bases, and 9 bases lay outside the gene matches. This CDR3 is 15 amino acids long. Looked up from germline, CDR1 is SGHDN and CDR2 is FVKESK. CDR3 DNA sequence: TGTGCCAGCAGCCCCGACAGGGGGCGCCCCTCTGGCTACACCTTC. Protein: CASSPDRGRPSGYTF.

In its sample, this clone was seen many times. The rearrangement uses TRBV5-1 and TRBJ2-6; TRBD1 aligns across 9 bases. The CDR3 runs 17 residues. J lost 3 bases, V lost 4 bases, and 8 bases had no gene match. The germline V gene encodes CDR1 SGHRS and CDR2 YFSETQ. CDR3: CASSQTQGAVGANVLTF. Here the CDR3 DNA reads TGCGCCAGCAGCCAAACACAGGGGGCGGTTGGGGCCAACGTCCTGACTTTC.

V gene TRBV28 combines with J gene TRBJ1-1, with D maybe TRBD1 (5 bases). The ends were cut back, 2 bases at V and 0 bases at J, with 13 bases in the middle. Germline values: CDR1 MDHEN, CDR2 SYDVKM. The length of the CDR3 is 16 residues. The CDR3 sequence is CASSLATAGMNTEAFF. CDR3 nucleotide sequence: TGTGCCAGCAGTTTAGCGACAGCCGGGATGAACACTGAAGCTTTCTTT.

The chain recombines TRBV6-4 with TRBJ2-1; 8 bases line up with TRBD2. The CDR3 spans 16 residues. V trimming: 4 bases; J trimming: 5 bases; junction bases outside the gene matches: 10. Germline CDR1 and CDR2: MRHNA and SNTAGT. The CDR3 DNA is TGTGCCAGCAGTGGAGAACCGGGACTAGGGGACAATGAGCAGTTCTTC. As protein: CASSGEPGLGDNEQFF.

V usage is TRBV20-1 and J usage is TRBJ2-7; D remains unclear. Looked up from germline, CDR1 is DFQATT and CDR2 is SNEGSKA (reference sequence). Trimming took off 6 bases at V and 3 bases at J, with 9 bases between the two ends. CDR3 length: 11 residues. The CDR3 sequence is CSASTIYEQYF. CDR3 nucleotide sequence: TGCAGTGCAAGTACAATCTACGAGCAGTACTTC.

The CDR3 loop is CASSLQEHTGELFF. The CDR3, as DNA: TGTGCCAGCAGCTTACAGGAGCACACCGGGGAGCTGTTTTTT. The chain is built from TRBV7-6 and TRBJ2-2, with D uncertain. The germline V gene has CDR1 SGHVS and CDR2 FNYEAQ. Trimming shortened V by 2 bases and J by 3 bases, and 7 bases separated the two germline ends. CDR3 length: 14 amino acids.

The genes are TRBV6-6 and TRBJ1-2; D is undetermined. The V gene lost 4 bases and the J gene lost 2 bases, with 2 bases spanning the gap. This CDR3 contains 11 residues. Germline-derived CDR1 and CDR2 are MNHNY and SVGAGI (reference sequence). DNA of the CDR3: TGTGCCAGCAGTTCCAACTATGGCTACACCTTC. Translating it yields CASSSNYGYTF.

This chain links TRBV25-1 with TRBJ1-1, with D hard to call. Trimming pared 1 base from V and 5 bases from J, leaving 11 bases between. CDR3 size: 14 residues. Germline V CDR1 and CDR2: MGHDK, SYGVNS. The CDR3 bases are TGTGCCAGCAGTGAATCCAGCACAAAGACTGAAGCTTTCTTT. It specifies CASSESSTKTEAFF. Based on the CDR3 plus reference TRBV25-1 and TRBJ1-1, the full variable domain is EADIYQTPRYLVIGTGKKITLECSQTMGHDKMYWYQQDPGMELHLIHYSYGVNSTEKGDLSSESTVSRIRTEHFPLTLESARPSHTSQYLCASSESSTKTEAFFGQGTRLTVV.

This sequence joins TRBV6-5 and TRBJ2-3; TRBD2 aligns across 7 bases. V shed 5 bases and J 9 bases; nucleotides not matched to a gene: 11. The CDR3 is made up of 14 amino acids. Looked up from germline, CDR1 is MNHEY and CDR2 is SVGAGI. The CDR3 region is CASSTRLAEETQYF. In nucleotides, the CDR3 is TGTGCCAGCAGTACGCGACTAGCCGAGGAGACGCAGTATTTT.

The chain links TRBV4-2 to TRBJ2-3; 7 bases are shared with TRBD2. This CDR3 spans 16 amino acids. Per germline, CDR1 LGHNA and CDR2 YNFKEQ. The trim removed 3 bases at V and 0 bases at J, leaving 6 bases unmatched. CDR3 amino acids: CASSQLGGTSTDTQYF. DNA of the CDR3: TGTGCCAGCAGCCAGCTGGGGGGGACTAGCACAGATACGCAGTATTTT.

The V and J genes are TRBV2 and TRBJ2-7; 7 positions agree with TRBD1. The CDR3 runs 16 residues. The germline V gene encodes CDR1 SNHLY and CDR2 FYNNEI. V shed 4 bases and J 0 bases; nucleotides not matched to a gene: 9. This CDR3 reads CASSGRQGLISYEQYF. The CDR3 DNA reads TGTGCCAGCAGTGGTAGACAGGGCCTCATCTCCTACGAGCAGTACTTC.

This chain connects TRBV27 to TRBJ1-5; TRBD1 is a possible D gene (5 bases). The CDR3 has 16 residues. Trimming shortened V by 2 bases and J by 1 base, and 12 bases separated the two germline ends. Germline CDR1 and CDR2: MNHEY and SMNVEV (reference sequence). The CDR3 DNA follows: TGTGCCAGCAGTTTACAGGGCGGAATCAGCAATCAGCCCCAGCATTTT. It translates to CASSLQGGISNQPQHF.

The chain carries TRBV19 and TRBJ2-3; possible D gene TRBD2, 5 bases. The germline V gene has CDR1 LNHDA and CDR2 SQIVND (reference sequence). Trimming pared 6 bases from V and 4 bases from J, leaving 17 bases between. The CDR3 loop spans 15 amino acids. As DNA, the CDR3 is TGTGCCAGTAGCCGGACTGCTCTAAGGTCAGATACGCAGTATTTT. Encoded protein: CASSRTALRSDTQYF.

V usage is TRBV19 and J usage is TRBJ2-5; D is possibly TRBD1 or TRBD2 (5 bases each). V lost 3 bases and J 3 bases, leaving 11 bases between the germline ends. The CDR3 covers 14 residues. CDR1 is LNHDA and CDR2 is SQIVND in the germline V gene (reference sequence). CDR3 nucleotide sequence: TGTGCCAGTAGTATGAGGGGCAGGGAAGAGACCCAGTACTTC. It is translated as CASSMRGREETQYF.

The gene calls are TRBV28 and TRBJ2-1; TRBD1 matches 10 bases. V shed 4 bases, J shed 6 bases, and the junction held 6 bases outside the gene matches. This CDR3 spans 15 amino acids. CDR1 and CDR2 from the germline V gene are MDHEN and SYDVKM. CDR3 residues: CASSSPGQGFNEQFF. In DNA form, the CDR3 reads TGTGCCAGCAGTTCTCCGGGACAGGGGTTCAATGAGCAGTTCTTC. The full variable domain, with the rest looked up from reference TRBV28 and TRBJ2-1, is DVKVTQSSRYLVKRTGEKVFLECVQDMDHENMFWYRQDPGLGLRLIYFSYDVKMKEKGDIPEGYSVSREKKERFSLILESASTNQTSMYLCASSSPGQGFNEQFFGPGTRLTVL.

J is TRBJ1-1 and V is TRBV11-1, with D possibly matching TRBD1 (5 bases). Germline V gene sequence: CDR1 SGHAT, CDR2 FQDESV (reference sequence). Trimming removed 2 bases at V and 5 bases at J, with 12 bases between. The CDR3 spans 14 residues. The CDR3 here is CASSLQGSVTEAFF. Written as DNA, the CDR3 is TGTGCCAGCAGCTTACAGGGTTCTGTTACTGAAGCTTTCTTT.

CDR3 DNA sequence: TGTGCCAGCTCACCCCCCGAGGGGGCCACAGATACGCAGTATTTT. Its protein is CASSPPEGATDTQYF. V and J are TRBV18 and TRBJ2-3; 7 positions agree with TRBD1. V was pared by 3 bases and J by 2 bases, with 5 bases of the junction left unmatched. The CDR3 has 15 amino acids. Germline loops: CDR1 KGHSH, CDR2 LQKENI.

This clone was found once. The V gene is TRBV5-1, the J gene TRBJ1-4; TRBD1 might be the D (5 bases). Germline lookup yields CDR1 SGHRS and CDR2 YFSETQ. This CDR3 has 12 residues. Trimming pared 5 bases from V and 11 bases from J, leaving 13 bases between. The CDR3 sequence: CASRRRGDKLFF. CDR3 DNA: TGCGCCAGCAGGAGACGGGGGGATAAACTGTTTTTT.

This rearrangement joins TRBV7-9 to TRBJ2-3, with D maybe TRBD1 (6 bases). CDR1 is SEHNR and CDR2 is FQNEAQ in the germline V gene (reference sequence). This CDR3 has 16 amino acids. V was trimmed by 5 bases and J by 2 bases, leaving 17 bases between them. CDR3 protein: CASSPRDIVVTDTQYF. Here the CDR3 DNA reads TGTGCCAGCAGCCCCCGGGACATCGTCGTCACAGATACGCAGTATTTT. Supplemented by reference TRBV7-9 and TRBJ2-3, the full variable domain reads DTGVSQNPRHKITKRGQNVTFRCDPISEHNRLYWYRQTLGQGPEFLTYFQNEAQLEKSRLLSDRFSAERPKGSFSTLEIQRTEQGDSAMYLCASSPRDIVVTDTQYFGPGTRLTVL.

The chain carries TRBV19 and TRBJ2-5; D uncertain. Trimming left V 3 bases short and J 2 bases short, with 7 bases between. The V gene's germline CDR1 is LNHDA and CDR2 SQIVND (reference sequence). This CDR3 has 13 amino acids. The CDR3 reads CASSIPEQETQYF. In nucleotides, the CDR3 is TGTGCCAGTAGTATCCCAGAACAAGAGACCCAGTACTTC.

The J gene is TRBJ1-6, the V gene TRBV5-6; no clear D. The CDR3 extends over 17 amino acids. Trimming took off 1 base at V and 0 bases at J, with 11 bases between the two ends. Germline V CDR1 and CDR2: SGHDT, YYEEEE. The DNA of the CDR3 is TGTGCCAGCAGCTTGCAACTATTGAGCTCCTATAATTCACCCCTCCACTTT. Translating gives CASSLQLLSSYNSPLHF.

This chain joins TRBV2 and TRBJ2-5; maybe TRBD1 (6 bases). Germline assignment: CDR1 SNHLY and CDR2 FYNNEI. The CDR3 spans 13 residues. V lost 6 bases, J lost 2 bases, and 10 bases lay in between. CDR3 in amino acids: CASRRQVQETQYF. DNA for the CDR3: TGTGCCAGCAGACGACAGGTTCAAGAGACCCAGTACTTC.

The gene calls are TRBV9 and TRBJ2-6; D is possibly TRBD1 (5 bases). This CDR3 spans 18 amino acids. V lost 4 bases and J lost 2, with 19 bases in between. CDR1 is SGDLS, CDR2 YYNGEE, per germline. The CDR3 reads CASSPTALGATGANVLTF. The CDR3 DNA sequence: TGTGCCAGCAGCCCGACAGCTCTGGGTGCCACTGGGGCCAACGTCCTGACTTTC.

J is TRBJ2-1 and V is TRBV6-1; TRBD2 matches 9 bases. Trimming took 10 bases from V and 5 from J; bases not matched to a gene: 6. From germline, CDR1 is MNHNS and CDR2 SASEGT. The CDR3 covers 13 residues. Here the CDR3 reads CATGLASNNEQFF. CDR3 coding DNA: TGTGCCACGGGACTAGCTTCCAACAATGAGCAGTTCTTC.

V and J are TRBV20-1 and TRBJ2-4, with D unresolved. Per germline, CDR1 DFQATT and CDR2 SNEGSKA (reference sequence). The germline V and J ends were trimmed by 4 bases and 3 bases, with 4 bases remaining between them. The CDR3 runs 11 residues. Here the CDR3 DNA reads TGCAGTGCTATAGACAAAAACATTCAGTACTTC. It is translated as CSAIDKNIQYF.

The V call is TRBV18, the J call TRBJ1-3, with unresolved D. Trimming took 2 bases from V and 0 from J, leaving 11 bases between them. Germline V gene sequence: CDR1 KGHSH, CDR2 LQKENI. This CDR3 has 16 residues. This CDR3 is CASSPRTADSGNTIYF. CDR3 DNA: TGTGCCAGCTCACCAAGGACTGCTGACTCTGGAAACACCATATATTTT. Full variable domain (missing parts from reference TRBV18 and TRBJ1-3): NAGVMQNPRHLVRRRGQEARLRCSPMKGHSHVYWYRQLPEEGLKFMVYLQKENIIDESGMPKERFSAEFPKEGPSILRIQQVVRGDSAAYFCASSPRTADSGNTIYFGEGSWLTVV.